This T cell receptor beta chain originates from a study of cytomegalovirus exposure and HLA in healthy donors. Across the study: Counted in an early data release were approximately 80 million unique TCRs from HLA-typed donors.

This CDR3 spans 16 amino acids. Per germline, CDR1 SGHTA and CDR2 FQGNSA. Losses at the gene ends were 0 bases for V and 7 bases for J; bases not matched to a gene: 9. A remark on this clone: Its antigen is unidentified.

With 60 Vbeta and 13 Jbeta primers, the PCR was carried out. Profiling relied on immunoSEQ multiplex PCR, and the TCRdb table lists in-frame clones only, not all of them. This table has roughly 260,000 clones, approximately 84% appearing once. Study-wide results and caveats: A later analysis linked a missense variant in DCLRE1C to the trimming of TCR beta V and J genes. The classifier was said to identify cytomegalovirus status with high specificity and sensitivity. Among the sequence variants, a highly shared cluster was likely an artifact of sequencing.

Sequencing was carried out using PBMCs. This sequence originates from a woman in her thirties or forties in good health and CMV-seropositive. The chain links TRBV7-2 to TRBJ1-2, with 9 bases that match TRBD1. CDR3 sequence: CASSLALTGGKGGYTF. The CDR3 coding sequence is TGTGCCAGCAGCTTAGCCCTGACAGGGGGGAAGGGTGGCTACACCTTC.